The entry below describes one T cell receptor beta chain. Its specific antigen is unknown. Base qualities are missing; no much larger clone stands one base away. This entry is derived from a study of T cells after yellow fever vaccination (dated by TCRdb to between 2018 and 2020). General notes on the study: The SMART-Seq v4 Ultra Low Input RNA kit was used to prepare libraries from fractions with low cell numbers. Two healthy male donors, one aged 18 to 30 and one aged 30 to 40 years, made up the cohort. To follow T-cell clones before and after both primary and booster YFV17D yellow fever vaccination, bulk TCR alpha and beta repertoires underwent longitudinal sequencing. Blood samples were taken at several timepoints before and after primary and secondary immunization, and bulk PBMC replicates and cell subsets were isolated.

Overall results and qualifications from the work: The secondary T-cell response was weaker than the primary response but faster, peaking on day 5 instead of day 15. After the booster, most of the clones that had expanded following primary vaccination were detected again (almost 98% of CD4 and 80% to 90% of CD8), which suggests that memory was broadly maintained. A small fraction of clonotypes showed up in both the CD4 and CD8 compartments, probably as a result of convergent recombination. The study included only a couple of donors, which limits how far the findings can be generalized. Computational filtering was required because FACS-sorted repertoires could contain abundant contaminating clonotypes from the bulk population.

The treatment or condition label of this sample denotes: live attenuated yellow fever vaccine strain. A standard Ficoll-Paque protocol was used to isolate PBMCs from peripheral blood. CD4 and CD8 T-cell fractions were isolated with Dynabeads CD4 and CD8 positive selection kits. RNA was extracted with TriZol from bulk PBMCs, CD4 and CD8 fractions, and dextramer-positive and dextramer-negative fractions. TCRdb shows the sequencer as Illumina NovaSeq 6000. TCR cDNA was synthesized by 5'RACE template switching, which introduced a universal primer site and unique molecular identifiers. Priming of cDNA synthesis was performed from both the TCR alpha and TCR beta constant segments. Two PCR steps were used to amplify libraries, with sample barcodes and sequencing adapters being added in the second step. Sequencing of the libraries was done on either Illumina HiSeq 2500 (2x100 bp) or NovaSeq (2x150 bp). In the authors' own workflow: Reads were demultiplexed and collapsed into UMI consensus sequences with MIGEC, and V(D)J alignment was performed with MiXCR. Clonotypes responding to the vaccine were identified with edgeR on replicate PBMC samples, with the criteria of FDR below 0.01 and a log2 fold change above 5 up to day 15. CD4 or CD8 identity was assigned to each bulk clonotype according to whether the clonotype was present at higher abundance in the sequenced CD4 repertoire or the sequenced CD8 repertoire. Through fastp at Q25 and MiXCR, TCRdb rebuilt clones from the public reads, retaining in-frame beta chains. Here each entry gathers all rows of one CDR3 protein and keeps the most common genes and DNA. The V and J calls were not made by the authors but by TCRdb's processing. The sample table shows fewer than 400,000 distinct CDR3 sequences, and roughly 10% are seen once. The top ten hold 3% to 3.5% of the sample.

Cut back by 3 bases and 8 bases, the V and J ends lie 14 bases apart. CDR1 and CDR2, looked up from the germline V gene, are MNHEY and SVGAGI. The CDR3, from cysteine to phenylalanine, totals 15 residues. Only the CDR3 portion is preserved as DNA: 45 bases, with reading frame beginning at the first base. Source: CD4+ T cells sorted from PBMCs, taken 45 days after the yellow fever booster vaccination. Recombination joined TRBV6-5 with TRBJ1-6; a confident D gene designation cannot be given. This TCR was sampled from a man aged 18-30 years who received the YFV17D yellow fever vaccine. At the DNA level, the sequence is TGTGCCAGCAGTTATGTGGTTAAAAGGGATTCACCCCTCCACTTT. Translated, it gives CASSYVVKRDSPLHF.